The T cell receptor beta chain described here comes from a study of PD-1 blockade in classical Hodgkin lymphoma. This clone was detected once. Each patient relapsed following autologous stem cell transplantation, and prior brentuximab vedotin exposure differed. Libraries were prepared by immunoSEQ multiplex PCR; TCRdb keeps only in-frame clonotypes and omits some of them. In the table there are 95,000 to 100,000 clones, 75% to 90% of which are singletons. The TCR originated in a human donor with classical Hodgkin lymphoma. The sequencing here drew on peripheral blood mononuclear cells (PBMCs), taken before the second cycle of nivolumab.

The DNA for the CDR3 is TGTGCCAGCAGTTTATCGGCCCTCTCCTATAATTCACCCCTCCACTTT. It is translated as CASSLSALSYNSPLHF. The rearrangement links TRBV27 to TRBJ1-6; D uncertain. The V and J ends lost 0 bases and 0 bases respectively, with 6 bases between them. Germline V gene lookup returns CDR1 MNHEY and CDR2 SMNVEV (reference sequence). The CDR3 sequence is 16 residues long.